The clone carrying this T cell receptor (beta chain) has more than one count but fewer than ten. No antigen is known for it. The data were taken from a study of early T cells in non-severe SARS-CoV-2 infection. Study-wide points: Anti-spike CD8 responses were favored by VDJdb matching, which missed private and CD4 specificities.

The germline CDR1 and CDR2 sequences are MNHEY and SVGAGI. The CDR3 is made up of 13 amino acids. V was clipped by 9 bases and J by 2 bases, with 14 bases between them. Attachment of unique molecular identifiers to individual cDNA molecules was performed. Via MiXCR, TCRdb re-called the 5' RACE reads, giving one row per CDR3 protein. The sample includes about 80,000 distinct CDR3 sequences, about 5% seen only once; the top ten take around 7.5%. The sequences come from whole blood, collected at baseline. This receptor was taken from an adult who was a healthcare worker with PCR-confirmed SARS-CoV-2 infection or an uninfected control (not recorded which). The chain couples TRBV6-5 to TRBJ2-7; tentatively, D is TRBD1 (5 bases). CDR3 amino acids: CASSRGPTYEQYF. The CDR3 DNA reads as TGTGCCAGTTCTAGGGGCCCAACCTACGAGCAGTACTTC.